A single sample is the source of the 30 T cell receptor beta chains below, sequenced in a study of CD8 T cells in Susac syndrome (dated by TCRdb to about 2019). Library preparation employed the immunoSEQ multiplex PCR assay. RNA was extracted with the RNeasy kit and about 0.45 to 1 ug was reverse transcribed using random hexamers. TCRdb reworked the public reads: Q25 trimming with fastp, MiXCR clone assembly, productive beta chains retained. Identical CDR3 protein sequences are pooled into one entry, listed with their most common genes and DNA. The table for this sample lists under 70,000 distinct CDR3 sequences; around 90% of them were counted only once. Approximately 0.18% of the sample is in the top ten clones. Sequencing was carried out using CD8+ T cells from PBMCs. The receptor set was obtained from a human donor in good health.

The chain employs TRBV12-3 or TRBV12-4 and TRBJ1-5, with D perhaps TRBD1 (5 bases). V was pared by 6 bases and J by 0 bases, with 15 bases between. This CDR3 has 16 amino acids. In DNA, the CDR3 is TGTGCCAGCAGCCCTGGGGCTCCCTATAGCAATCAGCCCCAGCATTTT. It is translated as CASSPGAPYSNQPQHF.

The chain recombines TRBV12-3 or TRBV12-4 with TRBJ1-1; D may be TRBD1 (6 bases). The ends were cut back, 3 bases at V and 3 bases at J, with 11 bases in the middle. This CDR3 spans 14 amino acids. The DNA for the CDR3 is TGTGCCAGCAGTTTCGGGGGCGGGGACACTGAAGCTTTCTTT. Its translation is CASSFGGGDTEAFF.

The rearrangement uses TRBV27 and TRBJ2-1; no definite D call. Germline-derived CDR1 and CDR2 are MNHEY and SMNVEV (reference sequence). The CDR3 is 14 residues long. V dropped 2 bases and J dropped 4 bases, with 9 bases sitting between them. As DNA, the CDR3 is TGTGCCAGCAGTTTAGGGCTCCCTTACAATGAGCAGTTCTTC. It codes for CASSLGLPYNEQFF.

V gene TRBV10-3 combines with J gene TRBJ1-1; TRBD1 agrees at 11 bases. The CDR3 sequence is 13 residues long. The germline V gene has CDR1 ENHRY and CDR2 SYGVKD. After removal of 6 bases from V and 6 bases from J, the junction contained 3 bases not matched to a gene. The CDR3 loop reads CAISRDRGAEAFF. CDR3 bases: TGTGCCATCAGCCGGGACAGGGGGGCTGAAGCTTTCTTT.

The rearrangement links TRBV2 to TRBJ2-3, with 7 bases fitting TRBD2. The CDR3 has 14 residues. V shed 7 bases and J 1 base; nucleotides not matched to a gene: 5. Germline V lookup: CDR1 SNHLY, CDR2 FYNNEI. CDR3 amino acids: CASNTRGGTDTQYF. CDR3 bases: TGTGCCAGCAATACTCGGGGGGGCACAGATACGCAGTATTTT.

This clonotype was observed a single time. The chain uses TRBV2 and TRBJ2-1; D is perhaps TRBD2 (6 bases). V was pared by 8 bases and J by 0 bases, with 14 bases between. The V gene's germline CDR1 is SNHLY and CDR2 FYNNEI. CDR3 size: 15 residues. Here the CDR3 reads CASGEDESSYNEQFF. Written as DNA, the CDR3 is TGTGCCAGCGGGGAGGACGAAAGCTCCTACAATGAGCAGTTCTTC.

The CDR3 loop is CATSRDRGDYGYTF. The CDR3 DNA reads as TGTGCCACCAGCAGAGATCGGGGGGACTATGGCTACACCTTC. The J gene is TRBJ1-2, the V gene TRBV15; tentatively, D is TRBD1 (5 bases). CDR1 and CDR2 (germline): LNHNV, YYDKDF (reference sequence). V was clipped by 0 bases and J by 3 bases, with 8 bases between them. The CDR3 is made up of 14 amino acids.

This sequence joins TRBV29-1 and TRBJ2-1; TRBD1 aligns across 7 bases. The CDR3 loop spans 14 amino acids. The germline gives CDR1 SQVTM, CDR2 ANQGSEA. The V and J ends lost 6 bases and 0 bases, in that order; junction bases with no gene match: 5. CDR3 sequence (DNA): TGCAGCGTCGACGGACAGGCCTCCTACAATGAGCAGTTCTTC. Its protein product is CSVDGQASYNEQFF.

V usage is TRBV11-2 and J usage is TRBJ2-4, with TRBD2 as a possible D gene (6 bases). Per germline, CDR1 SGHAT and CDR2 FQNNGV. V lost 5 bases and J lost 0, with 14 bases in between. The CDR3 length is 16 residues. The CDR3 region has the DNA TGTGCCAGCAGCCCTAGGACGGGGGTAGCCAAAAACATTCAGTACTTC. It codes for CASSPRTGVAKNIQYF.

This chain uses TRBV9 with TRBJ2-5, with TRBD2 identical over 9 bases. Germline V gene data show CDR1 as SGDLS and CDR2 as YYNGEE. With 4 bases clipped from V and 5 bases from J, the junction kept 12 bases outside the gene matches. The CDR3 spans 16 residues. The CDR3 reads CASSISGGGGSETQYF. DNA of the CDR3: TGTGCCAGCAGCATTAGCGGGGGCGGTGGAAGTGAGACCCAGTACTTC.

This chain links TRBV2 with TRBJ1-1; a possible D gene is TRBD1 (5 bases). The germline gives CDR1 SNHLY, CDR2 FYNNEI. The CDR3 spans 15 residues. V was clipped by 9 bases and J by 5 bases, with 22 bases between them. Written as DNA, the CDR3 is TGTGCCAGTTCCGAGGGGCAGGGTTTGCGGACTGAAGCTTTCTTT. Encoded protein: CASSEGQGLRTEAFF.

This clonotype appeared once. The chain is built from TRBV28 and TRBJ2-1, with D possibly called TRBD1 or TRBD2 (6 bases each). Germline loops: CDR1 MDHEN, CDR2 SYDVKM. V gave up 6 bases and J gave up 4 bases, with 19 bases separating them. The CDR3 length is 16 residues. The CDR3 loop is CASSYEEGGTYNEQFF. As DNA, the CDR3 is TGTGCCAGCAGCTATGAGGAGGGGGGCACATACAATGAGCAGTTCTTC. Looking up the rest from reference TRBV28 and TRBJ2-1 gives the full variable domain: DVKVTQSSRYLVKRTGEKVFLECVQDMDHENMFWYRQDPGLGLRLIYFSYDVKMKEKGDIPEGYSVSREKKERFSLILESASTNQTSMYLCASSYEEGGTYNEQFFGPGTRLTVL.

CDR3 nucleotides: TGTGCCAGCAGGGAACAGGGGGGCGACTATGGCTACACCTTC. Translation gives CASREQGGDYGYTF. The V gene is TRBV7-9, the J gene TRBJ1-2, with 8 bases fitting TRBD1. With V trimmed by 6 bases and J by 3 bases, 6 bases remained unmatched. Looked up from germline, CDR1 is SEHNR and CDR2 is FQNEAQ (reference sequence). The CDR3 sequence is 14 residues long. The complete variable domain, with remaining parts taken from reference TRBV7-9 and TRBJ1-2, reads DTGVSQNPRHKITKRGQNVTFRCDPISEHNRLYWYRQTLGQGPEFLTYFQNEAQLEKSRLLSDRFSAERPKGSFSTLEIQRTEQGDSAMYLCASREQGGDYGYTFGSGTRLTVV.

This rearrangement joins TRBV6-1 to TRBJ1-4; D possibly corresponds to TRBD1 (5 bases). This CDR3 contains 15 residues. V was cut by 2 bases and J by 7 bases, with 14 bases left in between. The germline V gene has CDR1 MNHNS and CDR2 SASEGT. CDR3 loop: CASSERGEAVEKLFF. Here the CDR3 DNA reads TGTGCCAGCAGTGAACGGGGGGAGGCTGTTGAAAAACTGTTTTTT.

This rearrangement joins TRBV12-3 or TRBV12-4 to TRBJ2-1, with D possibly matching TRBD2 (6 bases). This CDR3 spans 12 amino acids. Trimming removed 6 bases at V and 6 bases at J, with 9 bases between. The DNA for the CDR3 is TGTGCCAGCAGACTAGCTTCCAATGAGCAGTTCTTC. It encodes CASRLASNEQFF.

The V gene is TRBV7-9, the J gene TRBJ2-5; TRBD1 aligns across 7 bases. This CDR3 is 14 amino acids long. Looked up from germline, CDR1 is SEHNR and CDR2 is FQNEAQ (reference sequence). With 1 base clipped from V and 5 bases from J, the junction kept 4 bases outside the gene matches. CDR3 sequence: CASSLEGAFETQYF. The CDR3 DNA reads as TGTGCCAGCAGCTTAGAGGGGGCGTTTGAGACCCAGTACTTC.

The rearrangement links TRBV3-1 to TRBJ2-7, with 7 bases that match TRBD1. V was clipped by 1 base and J by 4 bases; unmatched bases: 4. Germline V gene lookup returns CDR1 LGHDT and CDR2 YNNKEL (reference sequence). This CDR3 is 14 amino acids long. The CDR3 nucleotides are TGTGCCAGCAGCCAAGGGACAGGAGATTACGAGCAGTACTTC. Translation: CASSQGTGDYEQYF.

This rearrangement joins TRBV27 to TRBJ2-7; 9 bases map to TRBD1. The CDR3 is made up of 13 amino acids. Germline-derived CDR1 and CDR2 are MNHEY and SMNVEV (reference sequence). J was trimmed by 3 bases and V by 11 bases; bases with no gene match: 8. For the CDR3, the DNA is TGTGCCTCTCAGGACAGGGGAATCTACGAGCAGTACTTC. Protein product: CASQDRGIYEQYF.

This rearrangement joins TRBV28 to TRBJ1-3, with 11 nucleotides matching TRBD1. The CDR3 spans 14 residues. With 10 bases clipped from V and 0 bases from J, the junction kept 2 bases outside the gene matches. Germline values: CDR1 MDHEN, CDR2 SYDVKM. The CDR3 reads CATGTGGSGNTIYF. As DNA, the CDR3 is TGTGCCACCGGGACAGGGGGCTCTGGAAACACCATATATTTT.

The chain joins TRBV5-1 to TRBJ2-1; TRBD2 matches 12 bases. The CDR3 is 16 residues long. V dropped 2 bases and J dropped 9; count of bases not matched to a gene: 9. Germline V CDR1 and CDR2: SGHRS, YFSETQ. CDR3 nucleotide sequence: TGCGCCAGCAGCTTACGCGCTAGCGGGGGGGTAGGTGAGCAGTTCTTC. Its translation is CASSLRASGGVGEQFF.

The gene calls are TRBV11-1 and TRBJ2-7; 8 nucleotides line up with TRBD1. Trimming removed 3 bases from V and 5 bases from J; junction bases left unmatched: 6. Germline V gives CDR1 SGHAT, CDR2 FQDESV (reference sequence). The CDR3 is 14 amino acids. CDR3 loop: CASSFKDRADEQYF. CDR3 DNA sequence: TGTGCCAGCAGCTTCAAGGACAGGGCGGACGAGCAGTACTTC.

V usage is TRBV7-9 and J usage is TRBJ2-5; a possible D gene is TRBD1 (6 bases). The CDR3 covers 15 residues. V lost 5 bases, J lost 5 bases, and 18 bases lay in between. Germline assignment: CDR1 SEHNR and CDR2 FQNEAQ (reference sequence). DNA for the CDR3: TGTGCCAGCAGCCCTCCGGACAGCTCCCGGGAGACCCAGTACTTC. It is translated as CASSPPDSSRETQYF.

The rearrangement joins TRBV4-1 to TRBJ1-5, with D perhaps matching TRBD1 (6 bases). From germline, CDR1 is MGHRA and CDR2 YSYEKL. Between the trimmed V and J ends, which lost 1 base and 6 bases, there was a span of 13 bases. The CDR3 has 15 residues. CDR3 sequence: CASSQVQGVIQPQHF. The CDR3 DNA reads as TGCGCCAGCAGCCAAGTACAGGGCGTGATTCAGCCCCAGCATTTT.

The rearrangement links TRBV2 to TRBJ2-2; D unresolved. The CDR3 sequence is 14 residues long. The germline gives CDR1 SNHLY, CDR2 FYNNEI. Trimming took 7 bases from V and 6 from J, leaving 15 bases between them. The chain's CDR3 is CASTPGGLPGELFF. As DNA, the CDR3 is TGTGCCAGCACCCCCGGCGGTTTACCCGGGGAGCTGTTTTTT.

The J gene is TRBJ2-7, the V gene TRBV6-5; tentative D call: TRBD1 (6 bases). Germline assignment: CDR1 MNHEY and CDR2 SVGAGI. V lost 2 bases to trimming and J lost 6 bases, with 14 bases between them. The CDR3 consists of 14 residues. The CDR3 nucleotides read TGTGCCAGCAGTTACCTAGCCAGGGGATCCGAGCAGTACTTC. Its protein is CASSYLARGSEQYF.

The chain has TRBV6-2 or TRBV6-3 and TRBJ2-7; D gene unclear. In germline, CDR1 is MNHEY, CDR2 SVGEGT. The CDR3 spans 13 residues. Between the trimmed V and J ends, which lost 0 bases and 4 bases, there was a span of 7 bases. CDR3 region: CASSYSYSYEQYF. CDR3 DNA: TGTGCCAGCAGTTACTCTTACTCATACGAGCAGTACTTC.

The gene calls are TRBV5-1 and TRBJ2-7, with 8 bases identical to TRBD1. The CDR3 covers 13 residues. CDR1 is SGHRS and CDR2 is YFSETQ in the germline V gene. The V segment lost 6 bases and the J segment 5 bases; nucleotides outside the gene matches: 7. DNA for the CDR3: TGCGCCAGCACCGTGACAGGGGCTCACGAGCAGTACTTC. Translated, it gives CASTVTGAHEQYF.

The J gene is TRBJ2-7, the V gene TRBV28, with D maybe TRBD1 (6 bases). This CDR3 is 16 amino acids long. The germline V and J ends were trimmed by 1 base and 2 bases, with 15 bases remaining between them. Germline V gene data show CDR1 as MDHEN and CDR2 as SYDVKM. CDR3 coding DNA: TGTGCCAGCAGTTTATCGGGGATGGGGGCAGCCTACGAGCAGTACTTC. This gives the protein CASSLSGMGAAYEQYF.

The chain joins TRBV27 to TRBJ2-1, with TRBD2 as a possible D gene (7 bases). Germline CDR1 is MNHEY and CDR2 is SMNVEV (reference sequence). V was shortened by 3 bases and J by 0 bases, with 21 bases between the two germline ends. The CDR3 is 19 amino acids. The CDR3 sequence is CASSFRLGGGSSSYNEQFF. The CDR3, as DNA: TGTGCCAGCAGTTTTCGCCTAGGGGGGGGCTCGAGCTCCTACAATGAGCAGTTCTTC.

This chain uses TRBV28 with TRBJ1-5; D remains ambiguous. The CDR3 contains 14 residues. The V and J ends lost 5 bases and 3 bases respectively, with 11 bases between them. Germline assignment: CDR1 MDHEN and CDR2 SYDVKM. This chain's CDR3 is CASSRAAYNQPQHF. DNA for the CDR3: TGTGCCAGCAGTAGAGCAGCGTACAATCAGCCCCAGCATTTT.